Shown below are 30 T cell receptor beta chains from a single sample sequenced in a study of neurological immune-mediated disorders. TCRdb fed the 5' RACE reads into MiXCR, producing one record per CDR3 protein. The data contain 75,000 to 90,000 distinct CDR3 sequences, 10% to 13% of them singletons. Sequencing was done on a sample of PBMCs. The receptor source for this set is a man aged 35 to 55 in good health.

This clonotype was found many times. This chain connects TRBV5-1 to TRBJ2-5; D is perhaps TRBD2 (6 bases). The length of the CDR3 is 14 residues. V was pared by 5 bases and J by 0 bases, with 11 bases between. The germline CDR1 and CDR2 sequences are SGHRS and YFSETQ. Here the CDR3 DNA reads TGCGCCAGCAGAGTCCGGGGGAACCAAGAGACCCAGTACTTC. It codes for CASRVRGNQETQYF.

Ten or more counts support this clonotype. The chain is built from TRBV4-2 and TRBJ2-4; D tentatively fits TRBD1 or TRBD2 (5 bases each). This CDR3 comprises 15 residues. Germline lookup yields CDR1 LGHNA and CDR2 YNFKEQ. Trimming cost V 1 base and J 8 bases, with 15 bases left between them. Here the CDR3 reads CASSQVSGTLDIQYF. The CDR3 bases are TGTGCCAGCAGCCAAGTTTCCGGGACGTTGGACATTCAGTACTTC.

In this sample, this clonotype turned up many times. The CDR3 spells CASSQVAYEQYF. As DNA, the CDR3 is TGTGCCAGCAGCCAAGTAGCCTACGAGCAGTACTTC. The V call is TRBV3-1, the J call TRBJ2-7; D gene unclear. CDR1 and CDR2 (germline): LGHDT, YNNKEL (reference sequence). The ends were cut back, 1 base at V and 2 bases at J, with 3 bases in the middle. The length of the CDR3 is 12 residues.

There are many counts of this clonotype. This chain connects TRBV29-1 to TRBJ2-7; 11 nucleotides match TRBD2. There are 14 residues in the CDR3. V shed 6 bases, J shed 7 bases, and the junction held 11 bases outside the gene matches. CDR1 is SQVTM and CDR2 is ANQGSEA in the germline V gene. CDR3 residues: CSVVGTSGRGEQYF. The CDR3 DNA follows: TGCAGCGTGGTTGGGACTAGCGGCCGGGGGGAGCAGTACTTC.

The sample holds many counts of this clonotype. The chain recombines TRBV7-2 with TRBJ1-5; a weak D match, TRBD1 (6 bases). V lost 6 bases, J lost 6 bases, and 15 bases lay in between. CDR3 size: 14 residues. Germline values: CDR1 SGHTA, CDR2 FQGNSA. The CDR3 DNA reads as TGTGCCAGCAGGGTCTCGGGGGGCGGTCAGCCCCAGCATTTT. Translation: CASRVSGGGQPQHF.

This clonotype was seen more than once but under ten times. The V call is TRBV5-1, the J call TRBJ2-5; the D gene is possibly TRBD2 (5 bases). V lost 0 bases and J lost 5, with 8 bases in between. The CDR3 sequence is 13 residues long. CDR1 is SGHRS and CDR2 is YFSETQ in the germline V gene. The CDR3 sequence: CASSLGTGETQYF. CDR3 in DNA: TGCGCCAGCAGCTTGGGGACTGGGGAGACCCAGTACTTC.

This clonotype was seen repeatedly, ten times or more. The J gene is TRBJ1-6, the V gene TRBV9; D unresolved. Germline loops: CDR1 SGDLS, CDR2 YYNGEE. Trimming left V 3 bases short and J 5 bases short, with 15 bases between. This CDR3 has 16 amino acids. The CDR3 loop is CASSDPAEYNNSPLHF. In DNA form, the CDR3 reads TGTGCCAGCAGCGACCCCGCCGAATACAATAATTCACCCCTCCACTTT.

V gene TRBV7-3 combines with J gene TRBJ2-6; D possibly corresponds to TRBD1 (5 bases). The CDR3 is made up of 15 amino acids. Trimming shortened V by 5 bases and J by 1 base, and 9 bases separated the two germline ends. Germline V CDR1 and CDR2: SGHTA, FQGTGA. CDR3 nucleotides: TGTGCCAGCAGCGCTTCAGGGTCTGGGGCCAACGTCCTGACTTTC. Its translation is CASSASGSGANVLTF.

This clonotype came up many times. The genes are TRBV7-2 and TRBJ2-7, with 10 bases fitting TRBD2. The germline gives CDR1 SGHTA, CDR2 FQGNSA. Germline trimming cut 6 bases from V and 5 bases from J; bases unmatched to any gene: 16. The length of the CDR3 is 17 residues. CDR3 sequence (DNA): TGTGCCAGCAGTTCGGTGGGTCGGAGCGGGAGGGCGGACGAGCAGTACTTC. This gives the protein CASSSVGRSGRADEQYF.

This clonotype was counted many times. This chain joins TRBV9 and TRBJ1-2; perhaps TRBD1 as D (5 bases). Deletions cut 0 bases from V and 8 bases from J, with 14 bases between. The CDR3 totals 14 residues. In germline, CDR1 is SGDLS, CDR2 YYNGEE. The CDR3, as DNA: TGTGCCAGCAGCGTAGGGGCGGGGGAATGGGGCTACACCTTC. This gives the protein CASSVGAGEWGYTF. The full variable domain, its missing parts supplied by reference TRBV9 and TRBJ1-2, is DSGVTQTPKHLITATGQRVTLRCSPRSGDLSVYWYQQSLDQGLQFLIQYYNGEERAKGNILERFSAQQFPDLHSELNLSSLELGDSALYFCASSVGAGEWGYTFGSGTRLTVV.

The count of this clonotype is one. The DNA of the CDR3 is TGTGCCAGCAGCTTAGGAGGTACCACATCCTACGAGCAGTACTTC. It encodes CASSLGGTTSYEQYF. This chain joins TRBV7-3 and TRBJ2-7; D possibly corresponds to TRBD2 (5 bases). The germline V gene has CDR1 SGHTA and CDR2 FQGTGA. This CDR3 contains 15 residues. V dropped 2 bases and J dropped 1 base, with 12 bases sitting between them. The entire variable domain, with the rest obtained from reference TRBV7-3 and TRBJ2-7, is as follows: GAGVSQTPSNKVTEKGKYVELRCDPISGHTALYWYRQSLGQGPEFLIYFQGTGAADDSGLPNDRFFAVRPEGSVSTLKIQRTERGDSAVYLCASSLGGTTSYEQYFGPGTRLTVT.

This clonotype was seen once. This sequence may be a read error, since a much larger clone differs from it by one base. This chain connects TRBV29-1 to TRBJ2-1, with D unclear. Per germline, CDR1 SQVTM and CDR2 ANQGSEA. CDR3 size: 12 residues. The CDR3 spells CSVVRSAYDQFF. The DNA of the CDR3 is TGCAGCGTTGTACGGTCAGCCTATGACCAGTTCTTC.

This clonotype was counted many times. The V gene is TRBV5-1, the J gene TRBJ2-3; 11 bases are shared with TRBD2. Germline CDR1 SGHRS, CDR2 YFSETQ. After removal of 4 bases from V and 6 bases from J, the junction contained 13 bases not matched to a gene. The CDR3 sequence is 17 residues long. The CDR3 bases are TGCGCCAGCAGCAACCCGGGACTAGCGGCCCTCGGGGATACGCAGTATTTT. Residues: CASSNPGLAALGDTQYF. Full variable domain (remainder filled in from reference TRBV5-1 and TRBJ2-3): KAGVTQTPRYLIKTRGQQVTLSCSPISGHRSVSWYQQTPGQGLQFLFEYFSETQRNKGNFPGRFSGRQFSNSRSEMNVSTLELGDSALYLCASSNPGLAALGDTQYFGPGTRLTVL.

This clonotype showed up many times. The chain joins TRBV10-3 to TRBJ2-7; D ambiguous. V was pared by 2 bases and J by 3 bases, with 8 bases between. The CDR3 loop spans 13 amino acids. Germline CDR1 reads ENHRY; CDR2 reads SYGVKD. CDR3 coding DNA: TGTGCCATCAGTGAGGCCCGGAACTACGAGCAGTACTTC. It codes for CAISEARNYEQYF.

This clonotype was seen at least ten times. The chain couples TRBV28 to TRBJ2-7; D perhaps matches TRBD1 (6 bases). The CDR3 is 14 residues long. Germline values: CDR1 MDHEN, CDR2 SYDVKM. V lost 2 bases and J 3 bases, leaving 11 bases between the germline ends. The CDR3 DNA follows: TGTGCCAGCAGTTTAGGGGGACATTTCTACGAGCAGTACTTC. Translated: CASSLGGHFYEQYF. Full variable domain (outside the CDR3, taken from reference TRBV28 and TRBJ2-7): DVKVTQSSRYLVKRTGEKVFLECVQDMDHENMFWYRQDPGLGLRLIYFSYDVKMKEKGDIPEGYSVSREKKERFSLILESASTNQTSMYLCASSLGGHFYEQYFGPGTRLTVT.

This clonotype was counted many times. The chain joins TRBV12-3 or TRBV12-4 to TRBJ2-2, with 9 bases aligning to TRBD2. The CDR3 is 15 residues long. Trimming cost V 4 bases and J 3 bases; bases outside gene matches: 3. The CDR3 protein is CASSWRGGDTGELFF. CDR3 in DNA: TGTGCCAGCAGTTGGCGGGGGGGAGACACCGGGGAGCTGTTTTTT.

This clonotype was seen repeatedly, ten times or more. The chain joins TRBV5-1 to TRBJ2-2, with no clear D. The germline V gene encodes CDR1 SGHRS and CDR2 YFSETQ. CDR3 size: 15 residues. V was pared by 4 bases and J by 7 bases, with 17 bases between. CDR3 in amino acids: CASSLPDTPIGELFF. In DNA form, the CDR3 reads TGCGCCAGCAGCCTCCCAGACACTCCTATCGGGGAGCTGTTTTTT.

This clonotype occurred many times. The CDR3 DNA follows: TGCGCCAGCAGACCGGGACAGGGCTCCTACGAGCAGTACTTC. Translated, it gives CASRPGQGSYEQYF. The V gene is TRBV5-1, the J gene TRBJ2-7; TRBD1 matches 9 bases. CDR3 length equals 14 residues. After removal of 5 bases from V and 0 bases from J, the junction contained 3 bases not matched to a gene. CDR1 SGHRS and CDR2 YFSETQ come from the germline V gene.

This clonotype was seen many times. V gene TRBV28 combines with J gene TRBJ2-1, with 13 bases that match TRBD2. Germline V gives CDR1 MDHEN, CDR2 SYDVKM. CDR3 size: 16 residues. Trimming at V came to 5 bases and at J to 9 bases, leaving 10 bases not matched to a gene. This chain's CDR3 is CASSLVTSGRFVEQFF. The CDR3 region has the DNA TGTGCCAGCAGTCTTGTGACTAGCGGGAGGTTCGTTGAGCAGTTCTTC.

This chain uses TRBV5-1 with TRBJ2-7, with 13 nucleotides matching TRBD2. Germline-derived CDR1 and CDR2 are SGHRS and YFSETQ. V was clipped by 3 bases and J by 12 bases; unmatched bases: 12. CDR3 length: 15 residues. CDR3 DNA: TGCGCCAGCAGCTCTGCTGTGACTAGCGGGAGGATCCTGTACTTC. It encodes CASSSAVTSGRILYF.

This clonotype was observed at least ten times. As DNA, the CDR3 is TGCGCCAGCAGTTCTATCCCGGGACTAGCGCTGAATGAGCAGTTCTTC. Amino acids: CASSSIPGLALNEQFF. This rearrangement joins TRBV5-1 to TRBJ2-1, with TRBD2 identical over 10 bases. Per the germline V gene, CDR1 is SGHRS and CDR2 is YFSETQ. Losses at the gene ends were 5 bases for V and 7 bases for J; bases not matched to a gene: 12. This CDR3 contains 16 residues.

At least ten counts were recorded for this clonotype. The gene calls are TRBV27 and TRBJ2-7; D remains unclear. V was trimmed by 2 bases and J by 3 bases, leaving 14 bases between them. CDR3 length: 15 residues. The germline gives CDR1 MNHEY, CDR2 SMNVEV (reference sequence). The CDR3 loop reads CASSLKFAGFYEQYF. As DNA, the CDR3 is TGTGCCAGCAGTTTAAAATTCGCCGGATTCTACGAGCAGTACTTC.

CDR3 region: CSAAGGPVNQPQHF. The CDR3 coding sequence is TGCAGTGCCGCCGGGGGCCCTGTGAATCAGCCCCAGCATTTT. This chain connects TRBV20-1 to TRBJ1-5, with D possibly TRBD1 on 6 matching bases. Germline values: CDR1 DFQATT, CDR2 SNEGSKA (reference sequence). This CDR3 is 14 amino acids long. V dropped 6 bases and J dropped 4 bases, with 16 bases sitting between them.

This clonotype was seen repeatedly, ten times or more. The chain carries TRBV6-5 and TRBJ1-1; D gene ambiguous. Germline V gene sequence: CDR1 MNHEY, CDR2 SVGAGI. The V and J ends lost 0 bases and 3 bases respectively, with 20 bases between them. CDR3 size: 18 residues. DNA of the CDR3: TGTGCCAGCAGTTACTCGATGAGGGTACGAGATATCGACACTGAAGCTTTCTTT. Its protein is CASSYSMRVRDIDTEAFF.

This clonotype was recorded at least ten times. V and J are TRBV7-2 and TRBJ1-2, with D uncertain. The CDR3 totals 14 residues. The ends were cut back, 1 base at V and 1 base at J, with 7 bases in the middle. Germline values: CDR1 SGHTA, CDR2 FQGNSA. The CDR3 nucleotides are TGTGCCAGCAGCTTAGACTCGATTAACTATGGCTACACCTTC. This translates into CASSLDSINYGYTF.

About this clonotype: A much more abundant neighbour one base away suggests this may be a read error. The DNA of the CDR3 is TGCAGTGTAGGGGCTAGGACACGGACCTACGAGCAGTACTTC. This translates into CSVGARTRTYEQYF. V is TRBV20-1 and J is TRBJ2-7; tentatively, D is TRBD1 (5 bases). This CDR3 contains 14 residues. Germline assignment: CDR1 DFQATT and CDR2 SNEGSKA (reference sequence). Trimming removed 7 bases from V and 2 bases from J, with 18 bases in between.

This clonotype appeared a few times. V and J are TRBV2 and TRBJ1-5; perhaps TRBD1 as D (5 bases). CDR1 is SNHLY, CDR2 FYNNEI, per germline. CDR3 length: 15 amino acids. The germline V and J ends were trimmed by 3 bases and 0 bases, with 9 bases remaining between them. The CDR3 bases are TGTGCCAGCAGTGATGAGGGACGTAGCAATCAGCCCCAGCATTTT. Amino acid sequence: CASSDEGRSNQPQHF.

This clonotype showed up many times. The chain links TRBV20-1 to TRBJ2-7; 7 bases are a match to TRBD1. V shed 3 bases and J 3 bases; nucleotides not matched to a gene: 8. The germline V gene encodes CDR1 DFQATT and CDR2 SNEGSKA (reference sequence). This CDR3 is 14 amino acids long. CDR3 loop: CSASADRRFYEQYF. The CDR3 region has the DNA TGCAGTGCTAGTGCGGACAGGCGATTCTACGAGCAGTACTTC.

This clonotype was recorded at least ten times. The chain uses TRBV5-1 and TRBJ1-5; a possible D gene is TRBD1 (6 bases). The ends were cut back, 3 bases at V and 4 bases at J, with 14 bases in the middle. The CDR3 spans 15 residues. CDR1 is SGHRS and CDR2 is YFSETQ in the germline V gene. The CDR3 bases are TGCGCCAGCAGCTGGGTGGGGGGCCCTAATCAGCCCCAGCATTTT. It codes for CASSWVGGPNQPQHF.

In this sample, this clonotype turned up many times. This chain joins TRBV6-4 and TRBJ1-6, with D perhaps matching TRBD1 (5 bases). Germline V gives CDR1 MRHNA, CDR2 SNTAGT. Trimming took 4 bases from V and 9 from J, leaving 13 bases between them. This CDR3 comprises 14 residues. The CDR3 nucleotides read TGTGCCAGCAGTGTGGACATCCTAGCTTCACCCCTCCACTTT. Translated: CASSVDILASPLHF.